This TCR beta chain was captured in a study of blood T cell repertoires in COVID-19. Background on the study: Sample material is recorded as cDNA or gDNA derived from T cells, B-cell-depleted T cells, or PBMCs.

Trimming removed 10 bases at V and 1 base at J, with 14 bases between. CDR3 size: 14 residues. CDR1 and CDR2 from the germline V gene are ENHRY and SYGVKD. This clone is a singleton in its sample. How the authors handled the data: Amplification from reference gene primers served as the basis for estimated nucleated cell counts. Only in-frame clones appear in the TCRdb table, and some are missing; sequencing was by immunoSEQ multiplex PCR. That table gives V, J and clone size, and the DNA gave D and trimming. The sample consists of over 45,000 clones, 83% of them appearing once. The specimen sequenced was peripheral blood. This receptor was taken from a human donor in a cohort sampled during active COVID-19. The chain couples TRBV10-3 to TRBJ1-5, with no clear D. Here the CDR3 reads CATKGRESNQPQHF. The DNA of the CDR3 is TGTGCCACGAAGGGAAGGGAGAGCAATCAGCCCCAGCATTTT.